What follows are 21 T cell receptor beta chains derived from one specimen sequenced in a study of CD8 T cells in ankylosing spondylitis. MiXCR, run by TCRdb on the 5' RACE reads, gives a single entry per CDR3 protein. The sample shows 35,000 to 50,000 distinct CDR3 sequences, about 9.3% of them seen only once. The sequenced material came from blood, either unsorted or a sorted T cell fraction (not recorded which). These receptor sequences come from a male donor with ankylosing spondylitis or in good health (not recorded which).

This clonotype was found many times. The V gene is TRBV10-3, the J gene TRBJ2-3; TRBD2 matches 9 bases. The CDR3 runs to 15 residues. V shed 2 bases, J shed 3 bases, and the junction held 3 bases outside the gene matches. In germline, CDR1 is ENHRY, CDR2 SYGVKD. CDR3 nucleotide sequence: TGTGCCATCAGTGAGCCGGGACTAGCTACAGATACGCAGTATTTT. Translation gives CAISEPGLATDTQYF.

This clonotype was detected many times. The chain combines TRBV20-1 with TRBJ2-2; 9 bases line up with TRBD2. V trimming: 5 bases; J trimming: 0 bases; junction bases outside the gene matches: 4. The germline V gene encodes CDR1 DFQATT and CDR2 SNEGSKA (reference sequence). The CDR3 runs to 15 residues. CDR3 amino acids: CSAALAGANTGELFF. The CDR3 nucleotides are TGCAGTGCTGCACTAGCGGGTGCGAACACCGGGGAGCTGTTTTTT.

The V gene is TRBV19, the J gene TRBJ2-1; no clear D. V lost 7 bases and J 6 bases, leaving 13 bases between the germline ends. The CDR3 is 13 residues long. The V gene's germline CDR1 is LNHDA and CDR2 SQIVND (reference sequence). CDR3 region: CASNSPSGNEQFF. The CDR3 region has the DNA TGTGCCAGTAATAGCCCCTCGGGCAATGAGCAGTTCTTC.

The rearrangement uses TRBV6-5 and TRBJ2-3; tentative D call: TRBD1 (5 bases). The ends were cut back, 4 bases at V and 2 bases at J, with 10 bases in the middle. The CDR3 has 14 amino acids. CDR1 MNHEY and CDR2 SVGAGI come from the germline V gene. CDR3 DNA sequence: TGTGCCAGCAGTTGGGGCGGAATCACAGATACGCAGTATTTT. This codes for CASSWGGITDTQYF.

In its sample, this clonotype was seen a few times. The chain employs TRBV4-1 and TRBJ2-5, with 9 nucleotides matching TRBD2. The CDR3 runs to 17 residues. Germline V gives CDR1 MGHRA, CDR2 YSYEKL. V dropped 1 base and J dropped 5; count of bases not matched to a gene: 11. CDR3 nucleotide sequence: TGCGCCAGCAGCCAAGTTCTCCTAGCGGGACCCGAGGAGACCCAGTACTTC. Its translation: CASSQVLLAGPEETQYF.

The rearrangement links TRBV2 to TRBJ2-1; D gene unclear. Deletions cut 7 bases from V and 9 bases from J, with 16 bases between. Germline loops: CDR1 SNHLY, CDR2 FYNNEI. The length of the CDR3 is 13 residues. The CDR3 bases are TGTGCCAGCACAAGCCTTTATACGGGTGAGCAGTTCTTC. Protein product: CASTSLYTGEQFF.

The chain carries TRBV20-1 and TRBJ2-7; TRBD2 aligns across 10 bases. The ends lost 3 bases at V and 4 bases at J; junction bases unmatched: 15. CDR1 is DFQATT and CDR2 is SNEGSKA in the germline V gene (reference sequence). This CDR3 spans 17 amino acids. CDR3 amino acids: CSASSSGRATGRYEQYF. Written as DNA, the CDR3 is TGCAGTGCTAGTTCCAGCGGGAGGGCCACAGGGAGGTACGAGCAGTACTTC.

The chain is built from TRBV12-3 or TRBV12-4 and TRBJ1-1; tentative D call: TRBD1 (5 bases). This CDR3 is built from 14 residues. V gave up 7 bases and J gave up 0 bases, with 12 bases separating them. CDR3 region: CASTLGAVNTEAFF. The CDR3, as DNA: TGTGCCAGCACCTTAGGGGCGGTGAACACTGAAGCTTTCTTT.

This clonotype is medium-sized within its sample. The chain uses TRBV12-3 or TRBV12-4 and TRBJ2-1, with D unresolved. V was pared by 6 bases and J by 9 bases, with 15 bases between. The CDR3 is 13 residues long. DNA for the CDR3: TGTGCCAGCAGCCAAAACCGTTGGTCTGAGCAGTTCTTC. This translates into CASSQNRWSEQFF.

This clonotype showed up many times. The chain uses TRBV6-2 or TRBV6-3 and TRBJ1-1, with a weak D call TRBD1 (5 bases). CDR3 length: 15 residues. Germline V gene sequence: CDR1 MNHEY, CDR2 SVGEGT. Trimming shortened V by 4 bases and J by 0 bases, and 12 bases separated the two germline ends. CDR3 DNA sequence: TGTGCCAGCAGTTGGGGCCGGGGGATGAACACTGAAGCTTTCTTT. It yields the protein CASSWGRGMNTEAFF.

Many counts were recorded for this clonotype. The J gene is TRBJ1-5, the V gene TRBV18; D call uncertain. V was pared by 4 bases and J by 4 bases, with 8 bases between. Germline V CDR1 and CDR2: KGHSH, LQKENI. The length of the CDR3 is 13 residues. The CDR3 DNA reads TGTGCCAGCTCACAAGGGTTAAATCAGCCCCAGCATTTT. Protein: CASSQGLNQPQHF.

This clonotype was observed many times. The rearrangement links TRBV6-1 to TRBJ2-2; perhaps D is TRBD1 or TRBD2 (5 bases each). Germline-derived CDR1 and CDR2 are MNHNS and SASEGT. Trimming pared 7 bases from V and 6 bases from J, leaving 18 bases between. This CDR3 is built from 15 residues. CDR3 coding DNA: TGTGCCAGCACCCGGGACGGCGGAAGTCCCGGGGAGCTGTTTTTT. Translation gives CASTRDGGSPGELFF.

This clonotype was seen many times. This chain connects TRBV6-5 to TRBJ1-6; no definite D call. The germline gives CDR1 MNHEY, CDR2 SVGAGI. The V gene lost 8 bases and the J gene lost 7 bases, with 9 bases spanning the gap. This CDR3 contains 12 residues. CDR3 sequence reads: CASGGLNSPLHF. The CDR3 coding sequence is TGTGCCAGCGGTGGGCTAAATTCACCCCTCCACTTT.

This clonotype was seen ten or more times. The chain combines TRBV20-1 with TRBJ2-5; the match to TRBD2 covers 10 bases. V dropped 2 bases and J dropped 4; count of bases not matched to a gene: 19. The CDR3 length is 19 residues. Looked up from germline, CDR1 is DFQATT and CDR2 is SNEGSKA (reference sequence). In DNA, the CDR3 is TGCAGTGCTAGATCCCTGGCTAGCGGGAGTGTCGGCATTGGAGAGACCCAGTACTTC. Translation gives CSARSLASGSVGIGETQYF.

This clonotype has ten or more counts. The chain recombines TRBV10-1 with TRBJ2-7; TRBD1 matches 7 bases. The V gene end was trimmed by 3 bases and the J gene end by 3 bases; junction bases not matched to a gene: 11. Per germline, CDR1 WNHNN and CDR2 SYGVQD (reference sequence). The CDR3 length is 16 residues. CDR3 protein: CASSERAGTVYYEQYF. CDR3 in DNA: TGCGCCAGCAGTGAACGCGCCGGGACAGTCTACTACGAGCAGTACTTC.

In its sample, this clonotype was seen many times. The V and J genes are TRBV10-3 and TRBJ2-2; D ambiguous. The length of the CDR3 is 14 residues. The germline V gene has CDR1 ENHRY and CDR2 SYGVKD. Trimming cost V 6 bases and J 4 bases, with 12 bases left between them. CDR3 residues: CAISAGSFTGELFF. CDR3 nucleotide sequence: TGTGCCATCAGCGCCGGGTCCTTCACCGGGGAGCTGTTTTTT.

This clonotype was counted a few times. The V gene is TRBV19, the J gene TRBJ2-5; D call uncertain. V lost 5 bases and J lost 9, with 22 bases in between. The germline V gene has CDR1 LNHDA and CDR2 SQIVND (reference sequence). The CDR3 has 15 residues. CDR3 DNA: TGTGCCAGTAGTCTCCCATCGTTTCGTCAAAAATCCCAGTACTTC. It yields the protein CASSLPSFRQKSQYF.

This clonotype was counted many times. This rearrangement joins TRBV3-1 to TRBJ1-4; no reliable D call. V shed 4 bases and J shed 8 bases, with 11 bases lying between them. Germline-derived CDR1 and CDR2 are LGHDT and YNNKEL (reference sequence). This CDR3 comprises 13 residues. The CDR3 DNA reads TGTGCCAGCAGCCTCGGAACCGGGGAAAAACTGTTTTTT. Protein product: CASSLGTGEKLFF.

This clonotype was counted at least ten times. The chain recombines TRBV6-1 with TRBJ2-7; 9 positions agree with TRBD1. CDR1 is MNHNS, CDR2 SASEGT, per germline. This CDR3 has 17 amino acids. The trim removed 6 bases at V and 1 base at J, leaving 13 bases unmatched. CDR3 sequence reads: CASRDSYLGQGSYEQYF. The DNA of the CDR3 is TGTGCCAGCAGAGATTCCTACCTAGGACAGGGGTCCTACGAGCAGTACTTC.

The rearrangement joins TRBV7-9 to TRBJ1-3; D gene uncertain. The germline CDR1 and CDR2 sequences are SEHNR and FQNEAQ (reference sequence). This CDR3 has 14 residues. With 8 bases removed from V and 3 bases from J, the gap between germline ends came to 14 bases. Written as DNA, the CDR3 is TGTGCCAGCGGCCCTGGGGTCGGTGGAAACACCATATATTTT. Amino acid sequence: CASGPGVGGNTIYF.

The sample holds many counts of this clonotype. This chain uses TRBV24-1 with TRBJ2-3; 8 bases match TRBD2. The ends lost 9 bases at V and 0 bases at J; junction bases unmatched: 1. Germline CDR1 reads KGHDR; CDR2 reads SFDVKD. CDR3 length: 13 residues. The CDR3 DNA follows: TGTGCCACCGCTAGCGGGAGCACAGATACGCAGTATTTT. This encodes CATASGSTDTQYF.